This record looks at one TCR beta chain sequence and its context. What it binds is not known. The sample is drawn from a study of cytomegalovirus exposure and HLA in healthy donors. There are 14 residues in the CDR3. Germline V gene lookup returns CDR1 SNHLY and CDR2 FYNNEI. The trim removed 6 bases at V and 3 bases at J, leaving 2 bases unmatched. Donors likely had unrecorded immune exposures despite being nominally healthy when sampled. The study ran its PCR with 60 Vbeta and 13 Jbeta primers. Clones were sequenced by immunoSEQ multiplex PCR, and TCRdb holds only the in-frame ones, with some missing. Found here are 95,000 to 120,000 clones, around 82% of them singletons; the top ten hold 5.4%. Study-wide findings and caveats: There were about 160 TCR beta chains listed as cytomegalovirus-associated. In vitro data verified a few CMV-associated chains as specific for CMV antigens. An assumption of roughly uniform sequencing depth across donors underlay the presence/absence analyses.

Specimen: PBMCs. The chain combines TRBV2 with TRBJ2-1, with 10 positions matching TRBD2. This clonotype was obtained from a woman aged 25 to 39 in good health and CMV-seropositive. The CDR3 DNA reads TGTGCCAGCAGAGGGACTAGCGACTACAATGAGCAGTTCTTC. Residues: CASRGTSDYNEQFF.